The present T cell receptor (beta chain) was sequenced within a study of shared clonotypes between healthy human individuals. Study at large: Donors consisted of two women and a few men between 18 and 49.

Across several immunoSEQ plates, the genomic DNA of each subset was split evenly. Unsorted PBMC DNA went through sequencing on ten immunoSEQ deep assay plates. Profiling relied on immunoSEQ multiplex PCR, and the TCRdb table lists in-frame clones only, not all of them. The table includes 450,000 to 500,000 clones, 81% detected once. The CDR3 spans 13 residues. V lost 3 bases, J lost 7 bases, and 5 bases stayed unmatched. Germline CDR1 and CDR2: SQVTM and ANQGSEA. The study drew its donors from healthy HIV-negative adults without recent acute infections or vaccinations. Material for sequencing was PBMCs. This sequence was found in a middle-aged woman in good health. Some clones in this sample may be carry-over from other donors' samples. The chain has TRBV29-1 and TRBJ2-7; 11 bases fit TRBD2. CDR3 in DNA: TGCAGCGTTGAGGTAGCGGGAGGGCAAGAGCAGTACTTC. The encoded protein is CSVEVAGGQEQYF.